Following are 2 T cell receptor beta chains from one sample sequenced in a study of monozygotic twins with inflammatory bowel disease. TCRdb derives one entry per CDR3 protein from the 5' RACE reads, leaving out DNA. The sample table sets out tens of thousands of distinct CDR3 sequences. Sequencing was performed on blood. These receptors originate from a human donor with ulcerative colitis or Crohn's disease, or a healthy co-twin of an affected twin (not recorded which).

The V gene is TRBV20-1, the J gene TRBJ2-7. CDR1 and CDR2 (germline): DFQATT, SNEGSKA (reference sequence). CDR3 size: 12 residues. CDR3 in amino acids: CSASLVDYEQYF.

This chain connects TRBV6-1 to TRBJ1-2; with no DNA, the TCRdb D assignment of TRBD1 cannot be verified. This CDR3 contains 15 residues. Germline assignment: CDR1 MNHNS and CDR2 SASEGT. The CDR3 here is CASRPGQGAYYGYTF.